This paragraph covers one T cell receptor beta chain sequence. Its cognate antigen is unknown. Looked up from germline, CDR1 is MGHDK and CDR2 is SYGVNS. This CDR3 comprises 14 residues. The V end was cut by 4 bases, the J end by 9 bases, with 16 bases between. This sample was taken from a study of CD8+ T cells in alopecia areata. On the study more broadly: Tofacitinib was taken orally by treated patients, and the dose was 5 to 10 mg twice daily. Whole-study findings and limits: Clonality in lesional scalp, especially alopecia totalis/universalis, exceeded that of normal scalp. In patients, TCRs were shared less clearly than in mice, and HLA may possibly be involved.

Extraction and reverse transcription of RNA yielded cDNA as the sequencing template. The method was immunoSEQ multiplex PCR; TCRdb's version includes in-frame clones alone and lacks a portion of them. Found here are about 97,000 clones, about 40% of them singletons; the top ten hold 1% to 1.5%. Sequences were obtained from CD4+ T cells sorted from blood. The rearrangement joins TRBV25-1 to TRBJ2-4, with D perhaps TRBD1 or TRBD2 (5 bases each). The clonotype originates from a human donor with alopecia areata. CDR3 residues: CASSGRLSGGIQYF. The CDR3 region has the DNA TGTGCCAGCAGTGGACGCCTATCTGGGGGCATTCAGTACTTC.